A single sample gave rise to the 2 T cell receptor beta chains below, sequenced in a study of T-cell reconstitution after alpha-beta-depleted transplantation in children. As it was prepared, the TCRbeta library received unique molecular identifiers. TCRdb re-called the PCR reads with MiXCR, one entry per CDR3 protein. Of roughly 420,000 distinct CDR3 sequences in the sample, roughly 15% were seen once. The input for sequencing was PBMCs, mostly from graft donor cells, taken 360 days after TCRalphabeta/CD19-depleted stem cell transplant. These receptors all stem from a boy under two years old who had a stem cell transplant for Wiskott-Aldrich syndrome, so the T cells may come from the graft donor.

There are many counts of this clonotype. The chain links TRBV5-1 to TRBJ2-7; D gene ambiguous. CDR3 length equals 12 residues. With 0 bases removed from V and 6 bases from J, the gap between germline ends came to 7 bases. Germline loops: CDR1 SGHRS, CDR2 YFSETQ. CDR3 DNA: TGCGCCAGCAGCTTGGGTGGGCGCGAGCAGTACTTC. Protein: CASSLGGREQYF.

This clonotype was counted only a few times. J is TRBJ1-2 and V is TRBV29-1; 8 bases match TRBD1. CDR3 size: 13 residues. Germline trimming cut 5 bases from V and 4 bases from J; bases unmatched to any gene: 6. The germline gives CDR1 SQVTM, CDR2 ANQGSEA. In DNA, the CDR3 is TGCAGCGTTTCGGGGGGACAGGCCTATGGCTACACCTTC. Protein product: CSVSGGQAYGYTF.